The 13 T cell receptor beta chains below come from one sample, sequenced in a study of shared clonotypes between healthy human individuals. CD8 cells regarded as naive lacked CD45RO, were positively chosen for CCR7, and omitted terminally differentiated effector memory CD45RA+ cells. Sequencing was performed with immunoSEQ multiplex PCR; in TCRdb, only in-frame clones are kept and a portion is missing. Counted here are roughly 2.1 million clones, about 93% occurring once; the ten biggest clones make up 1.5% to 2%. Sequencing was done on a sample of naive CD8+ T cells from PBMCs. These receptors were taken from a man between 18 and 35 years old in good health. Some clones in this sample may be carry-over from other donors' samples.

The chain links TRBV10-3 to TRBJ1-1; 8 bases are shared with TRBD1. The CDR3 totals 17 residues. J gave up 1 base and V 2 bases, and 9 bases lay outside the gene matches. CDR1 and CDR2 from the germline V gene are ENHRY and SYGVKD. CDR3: CAISELPGGSPNTEAFF. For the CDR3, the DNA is TGTGCCATCAGTGAGCTACCAGGGGGCAGTCCGAACACTGAAGCTTTCTTT.

CDR3 residues: CASRGVVYGYTF. For the CDR3, the DNA is TGTGCCAGCAGGGGGGTCGTCTATGGCTACACCTTC. J is TRBJ1-2 and V is TRBV5-4; the D gene is possibly TRBD1 (5 bases). Per germline, CDR1 SGHNT and CDR2 YYREEE (reference sequence). This CDR3 region has 12 residues. The V end was cut by 5 bases, the J end by 4 bases, with 9 bases between.

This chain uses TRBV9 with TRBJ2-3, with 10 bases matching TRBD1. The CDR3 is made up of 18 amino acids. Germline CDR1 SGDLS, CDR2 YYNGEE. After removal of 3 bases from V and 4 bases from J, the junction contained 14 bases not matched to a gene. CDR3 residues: CASSGRDRGRGRADTQYF. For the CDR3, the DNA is TGTGCCAGCAGCGGTCGGGACAGGGGAAGGGGTCGGGCAGATACGCAGTATTTT.

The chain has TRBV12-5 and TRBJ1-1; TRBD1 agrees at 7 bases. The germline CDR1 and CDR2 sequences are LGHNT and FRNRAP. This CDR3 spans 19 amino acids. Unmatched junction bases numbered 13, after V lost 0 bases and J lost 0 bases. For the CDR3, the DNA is TGTGCTAGTGGTTTGGTAGGCCCCGCGCGACAGGGATTGAACACTGAAGCTTTCTTT. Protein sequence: CASGLVGPARQGLNTEAFF.

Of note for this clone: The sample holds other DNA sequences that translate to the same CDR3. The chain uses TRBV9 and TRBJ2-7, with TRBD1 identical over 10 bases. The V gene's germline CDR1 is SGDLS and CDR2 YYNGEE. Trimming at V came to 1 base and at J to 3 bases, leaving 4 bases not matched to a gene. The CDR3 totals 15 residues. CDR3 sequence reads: CASSVSGQGRYEQYF. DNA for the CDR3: TGTGCCAGCAGCGTATCGGGACAGGGGCGCTACGAGCAGTACTTC.

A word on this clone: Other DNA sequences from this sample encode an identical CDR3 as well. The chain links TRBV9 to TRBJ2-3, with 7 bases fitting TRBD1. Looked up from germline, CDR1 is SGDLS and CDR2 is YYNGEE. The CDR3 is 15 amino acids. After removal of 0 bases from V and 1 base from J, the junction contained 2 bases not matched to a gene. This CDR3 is CASSVAQGGTDTQYF. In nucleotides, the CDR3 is TGTGCCAGCAGCGTAGCGCAGGGGGGCACAGATACGCAGTATTTT. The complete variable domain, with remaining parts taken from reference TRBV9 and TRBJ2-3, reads DSGVTQTPKHLITATGQRVTLRCSPRSGDLSVYWYQQSLDQGLQFLIQYYNGEERAKGNILERFSAQQFPDLHSELNLSSLELGDSALYFCASSVAQGGTDTQYFGPGTRLTVL.

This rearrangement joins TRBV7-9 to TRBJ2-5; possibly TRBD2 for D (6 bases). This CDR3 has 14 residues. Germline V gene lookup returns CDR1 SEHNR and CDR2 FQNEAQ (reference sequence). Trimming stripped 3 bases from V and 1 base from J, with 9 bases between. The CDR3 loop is CASSFVGLQETQYF. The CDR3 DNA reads TGTGCCAGCAGCTTTGTGGGACTCCAAGAGACCCAGTACTTC. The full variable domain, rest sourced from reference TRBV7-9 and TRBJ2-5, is DTGVSQNPRHKITKRGQNVTFRCDPISEHNRLYWYRQTLGQGPEFLTYFQNEAQLEKSRLLSDRFSAERPKGSFSTLEIQRTEQGDSAMYLCASSFVGLQETQYFGPGTRLLVL.

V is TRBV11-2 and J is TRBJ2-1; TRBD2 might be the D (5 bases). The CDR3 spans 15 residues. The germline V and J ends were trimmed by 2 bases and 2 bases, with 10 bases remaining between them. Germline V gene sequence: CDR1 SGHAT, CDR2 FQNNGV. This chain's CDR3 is CASSLISGAYNEQFF. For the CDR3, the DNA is TGTGCCAGCAGCTTAATCTCCGGGGCCTACAATGAGCAGTTCTTC.

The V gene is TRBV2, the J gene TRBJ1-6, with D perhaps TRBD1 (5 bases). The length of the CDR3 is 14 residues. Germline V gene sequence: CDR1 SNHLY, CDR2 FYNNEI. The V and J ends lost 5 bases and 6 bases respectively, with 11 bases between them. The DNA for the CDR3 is TGTGCCAGCAGTAAAGGTCAGGGTAATTCACCCCTCCACTTT. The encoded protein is CASSKGQGNSPLHF.

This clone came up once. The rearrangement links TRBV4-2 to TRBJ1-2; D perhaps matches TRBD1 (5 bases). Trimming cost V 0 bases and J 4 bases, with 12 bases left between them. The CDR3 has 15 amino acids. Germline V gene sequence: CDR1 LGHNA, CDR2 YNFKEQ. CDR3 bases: TGTGCCAGCAGCCAAGATGGTGGGGCAGGCTATGGCTACACCTTC. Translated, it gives CASSQDGGAGYGYTF.

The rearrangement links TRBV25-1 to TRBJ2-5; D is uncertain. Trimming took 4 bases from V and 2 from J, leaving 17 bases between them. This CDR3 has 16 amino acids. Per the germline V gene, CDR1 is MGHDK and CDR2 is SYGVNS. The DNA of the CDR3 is TGTGCCAGCAGTGCCATTGGGGTTTTATATCAAGAGACCCAGTACTTC. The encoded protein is CASSAIGVLYQETQYF.

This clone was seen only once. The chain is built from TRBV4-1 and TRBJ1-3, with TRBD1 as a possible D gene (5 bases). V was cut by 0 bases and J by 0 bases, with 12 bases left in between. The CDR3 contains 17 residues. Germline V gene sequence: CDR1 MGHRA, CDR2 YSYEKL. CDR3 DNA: TGCGCCAGCAGCCAAGAGGCGGGGAGGGGCTCTGGAAACACCATATATTTT. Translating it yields CASSQEAGRGSGNTIYF.

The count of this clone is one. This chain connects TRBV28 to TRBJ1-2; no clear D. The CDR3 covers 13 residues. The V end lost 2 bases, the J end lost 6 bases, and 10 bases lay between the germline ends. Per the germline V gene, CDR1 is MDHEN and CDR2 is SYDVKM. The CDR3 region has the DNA TGTGCCAGCAGTTTACTAAAGGACCATGGCTACACCTTC. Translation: CASSLLKDHGYTF.